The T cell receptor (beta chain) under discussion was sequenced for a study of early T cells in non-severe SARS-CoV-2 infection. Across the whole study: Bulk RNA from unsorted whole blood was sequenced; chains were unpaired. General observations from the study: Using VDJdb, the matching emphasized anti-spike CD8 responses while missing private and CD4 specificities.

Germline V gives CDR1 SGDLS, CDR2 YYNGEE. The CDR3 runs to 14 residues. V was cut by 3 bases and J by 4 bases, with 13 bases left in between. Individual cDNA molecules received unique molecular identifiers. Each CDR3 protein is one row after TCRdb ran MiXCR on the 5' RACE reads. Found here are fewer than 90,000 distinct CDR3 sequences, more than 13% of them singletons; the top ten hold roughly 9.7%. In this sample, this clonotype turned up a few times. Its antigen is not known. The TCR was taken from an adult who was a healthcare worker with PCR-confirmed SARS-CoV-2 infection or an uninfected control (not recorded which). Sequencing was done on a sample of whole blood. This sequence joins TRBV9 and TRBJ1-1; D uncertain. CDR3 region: CASSGREGSTEAFF. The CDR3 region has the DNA TGTGCCAGCAGCGGGAGGGAAGGGAGCACTGAAGCTTTCTTT.